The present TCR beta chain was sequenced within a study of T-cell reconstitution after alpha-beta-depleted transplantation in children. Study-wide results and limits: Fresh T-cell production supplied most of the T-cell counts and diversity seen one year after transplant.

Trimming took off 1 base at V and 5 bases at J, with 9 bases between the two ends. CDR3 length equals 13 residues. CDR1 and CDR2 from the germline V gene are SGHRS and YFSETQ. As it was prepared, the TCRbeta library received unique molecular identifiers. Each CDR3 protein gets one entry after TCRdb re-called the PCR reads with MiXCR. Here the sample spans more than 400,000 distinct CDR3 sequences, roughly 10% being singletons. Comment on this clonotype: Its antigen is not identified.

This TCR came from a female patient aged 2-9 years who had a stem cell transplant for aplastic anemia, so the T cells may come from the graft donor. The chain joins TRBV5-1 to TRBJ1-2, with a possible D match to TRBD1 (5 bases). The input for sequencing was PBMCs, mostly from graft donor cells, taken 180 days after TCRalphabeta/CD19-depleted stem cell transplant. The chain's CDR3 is CASSLWDGYGYTF. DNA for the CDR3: TGCGCCAGCAGCTTGTGGGACGGATATGGCTACACCTTC.